The TCR beta chain under discussion was sequenced for a study of blood T cells in healthy people across ages. Study at large: In model experiments, template switching was able to capture about one barcoded beta molecule for every two T cells that were present. General study points: Observed TCR beta diversity per million T cells went down as age went up. This fall followed a roughly linear course with age.

J gave up 2 bases and V 8 bases, and 7 bases lay outside the gene matches. The CDR3 covers 15 residues. Germline V gene lookup returns CDR1 MDHEN and CDR2 SYDVKM. The authors ran a second PCR of 7 to 11 cycles using a sample-barcoded 5' primer and a J-beta primer mix. Each CDR3 protein gets one entry after TCRdb re-called the 5' RACE reads with MiXCR. The sample includes 790,000 or so distinct CDR3 sequences, around three fifths of them seen just once. This clonotype was observed a few times. Antigen unknown. The receptor was derived from a man between 40 and 49 years old in good health. This sequence joins TRBV28 and TRBJ1-5; 9 bases map to TRBD1. The sequencing sample was made of blood. CDR3 sequence: CASQDRGGGNQPQHF. The CDR3 DNA is TGTGCCAGCCAGGACAGGGGTGGAGGCAATCAGCCCCAGCATTTT. Combining the CDR3 with reference TRBV28 and TRBJ1-5 gives the whole variable domain DVKVTQSSRYLVKRTGEKVFLECVQDMDHENMFWYRQDPGLGLRLIYFSYDVKMKEKGDIPEGYSVSREKKERFSLILESASTNQTSMYLCASQDRGGGNQPQHFGDGTRLSIL.